This entry describes one T cell receptor beta chain. Antigen: not known. The CDR3 sequence is 15 residues long. CDR1 SGHDT and CDR2 YYEEEE come from the germline V gene. The UMIs contained a 6-nucleotide sample barcode. They were added by template switching during cDNA synthesis. Amplification used two nested PCRs: roughly 15 cycles, then around 9 cycles, on TCRalpha/TCRbeta cDNA. TCRdb re-called the 5' RACE reads and gives one entry per CDR3 protein, without DNA. The sample has about 210,000 distinct CDR3 sequences. The data originate from a study of monozygotic twins with inflammatory bowel disease. Whole-study results and caveats: The existence of one strong signal or clonotype linked to IBD lacked support.

Blood, 2.5 ml, was drawn per donor. The receptor comes from a human donor with ulcerative colitis or Crohn's disease, or a healthy co-twin of an affected twin (not recorded which). V is TRBV5-6 and J is TRBJ1-2; the D call from TCRdb, TRBD1, cannot be confirmed without DNA. Sequencing input: blood. CDR3 residues: CASSPPGRMNYGYTF.